Below are 15 T cell receptor beta chains sequenced from a single sample in a study of vaccination effects on CD4 cells after COVID-19 (dated by TCRdb to between 2022 and 2023). No antigen has been assigned to these receptors. Receptor libraries were prepared by the immunoSEQ multiplex PCR assay. The clones in this table, taken by TCRdb from immuneACCESS, are in-frame only. Not every clone is retained; where verified, under half of the shortfall comes from an unresolved V gene, and the cause of the rest is unknown. The sample includes nearly 50,000 clones, with about 76% observed a single time. The ten largest clonotypes hold roughly 5.4% of the sample. After about 9 days of culture, CD4+ T cells were isolated with the EasySep CD4+ T cell isolation kit. Convalescent patients had PCR-confirmed SARS-CoV-2 infection between March and December 2020, before Alpha, Beta and Delta variants emerged in the United States. Each participant got two doses of an mRNA SARS-CoV-2 vaccine, either BNT162b2 or mRNA-1273.

Sequenced material: CD4+ T cells from PBMCs cultured without peptide, taken after COVID-19 vaccination. These receptors all come from a human donor who had a prior SARS-CoV-2 infection.

V gene TRBV3-1 (or the pseudogene TRBV3-2) combines with J gene TRBJ2-5; TRBD1 is a possible D gene (6 bases). CDR3 length: 18 residues. Germline loops: CDR1 LGHDT, CDR2 YNNKEL (reference sequence). V was cut by 1 base and J by 3 bases, with 21 bases left in between. Here the CDR3 reads CASSQVASRGWTEETQYF. As DNA, the CDR3 is TGTGCCAGCAGCCAAGTGGCTTCGAGGGGGTGGACCGAAGAGACCCAGTACTTC.

The rearrangement links TRBV14 to TRBJ2-7; 9 bases align to TRBD2. The CDR3 has 15 amino acids. Germline-derived CDR1 and CDR2 are SGHDN and FVKESK. Trimming took 6 bases from V and 3 from J; bases not matched to a gene: 9. The CDR3 region has the DNA TGTGCCAGCAGGAAAGGGGCGGGAGGGCTCTACGAGCAGTACTTC. Amino acids: CASRKGAGGLYEQYF.

For this clone: Relative to the germline gene, one junction end is altered; a read error may explain this. This chain links TRBV2 with TRBJ2-4, with 7 positions matching TRBD2. The CDR3 loop spans 13 amino acids. Germline V gives CDR1 SNHLY, CDR2 FYNNEI. For the CDR3, the DNA is TGTGCCAGCAGTGCCGCGGCGGGAGCTCCGGTGGACTTC. It is translated as CASSAAAGAPVDF.

This clone was detected once. The V and J genes are TRBV7-9 and TRBJ2-3; the D gene is possibly TRBD1 (6 bases). Germline V lookup: CDR1 SEHNR, CDR2 FQNEAQ (reference sequence). With 4 bases removed from V and 1 base from J, the gap between germline ends came to 6 bases. The CDR3 contains 13 residues. The CDR3 loop is CASSWTGTDTQYF. The CDR3 DNA reads TGTGCCAGCAGCTGGACAGGCACAGATACGCAGTATTTT.

The J gene is TRBJ2-1, the V gene TRBV5-1; 14 bases fit TRBD2. This CDR3 region has 15 residues. Germline loops: CDR1 SGHRS, CDR2 YFSETQ. V lost 5 bases to trimming and J lost 8 bases; unmatched junction nucleotides: 6. This CDR3 reads CASRGTSGGVDEQFF. The CDR3 DNA follows: TGCGCCAGCAGAGGGACTAGCGGGGGTGTAGATGAGCAGTTCTTC.

V gene TRBV6-6 combines with J gene TRBJ1-1; 10 bases align to TRBD1. With V trimmed by 6 bases and J by 4 bases, 8 bases remained unmatched. CDR3 length: 15 residues. CDR1 and CDR2 from the germline V gene are MNHNY and SVGAGI (reference sequence). The DNA for the CDR3 is TGTGCCAGCAGCCGACAGGGGGCGGGGAGCACTGAAGCTTTCTTT. It translates to CASSRQGAGSTEAFF.

The V call is TRBV5-1, the J call TRBJ2-2; either TRBD1 or TRBD2 may fit D (6 bases each). CDR1 is SGHRS, CDR2 YFSETQ, per germline. The V end lost 2 bases, the J end lost 4 bases, and 12 bases lay between the germline ends. This CDR3 is built from 15 residues. The CDR3 coding sequence is TGCGCCAGCAGCTTAACGGGGGCCGGCACCGGGGAGCTGTTTTTT. It translates to CASSLTGAGTGELFF.

V usage is TRBV2 and J usage is TRBJ2-5, with D hard to call. The ends were cut back, 5 bases at V and 1 base at J, with 11 bases in the middle. The germline V gene encodes CDR1 SNHLY and CDR2 FYNNEI. The CDR3 spans 14 residues. CDR3 sequence: CASSRTRSQETQYF. The CDR3 DNA is TGTGCCAGCAGTCGAACCCGTTCCCAAGAGACCCAGTACTTC.

The CDR3 region is CATSLNTGELFF. CDR3 DNA sequence: TGTGCCACCAGTTTGAACACCGGGGAGCTGTTTTTT. The genes are TRBV24-1 and TRBJ2-2, with D hard to call. Deletions cut 6 bases from V and 1 base from J, with 2 bases between. The CDR3 runs to 12 residues. Per germline, CDR1 KGHDR and CDR2 SFDVKD.

This clone is a singleton in its sample. This chain joins TRBV12-5 and TRBJ2-2, with D possibly matching TRBD2 (5 bases). This CDR3 has 15 amino acids. Germline V gene data show CDR1 as LGHNT and CDR2 as FRNRAP. The V end lost 5 bases, the J end lost 4 bases, and 14 bases lay between the germline ends. CDR3 loop: CASGEPRLATGELFF. CDR3 DNA sequence: TGTGCTAGTGGTGAACCACGGCTAGCCACCGGGGAGCTGTTTTTT.

This chain uses TRBV7-2 with TRBJ1-2; D not resolved. CDR1 SGHTA and CDR2 FQGNSA come from the germline V gene. The CDR3 is made up of 13 amino acids. Trimming left V 1 base short and J 10 bases short, with 13 bases between. The CDR3 DNA is TGTGCCAGCAGCTTAGAACGTATGGAGGTCTACACCTTC. It codes for CASSLERMEVYTF.

This chain links TRBV5-1 with TRBJ1-6, with TRBD1 as a possible D gene (5 bases). The CDR3 spans 13 residues. Germline values: CDR1 SGHRS, CDR2 YFSETQ. With 4 bases removed from V and 12 bases from J, the gap between germline ends came to 14 bases. This CDR3 reads CASSRRGVEPLHF. CDR3 nucleotides: TGCGCCAGCAGCCGGCGGGGGGTAGAACCCCTCCACTTT.

V gene TRBV7-2 combines with J gene TRBJ1-1; possible D gene TRBD1, 6 bases. V lost 5 bases to trimming and J lost 7 bases, with 20 bases between them. Germline-derived CDR1 and CDR2 are SGHTA and FQGNSA. The CDR3 runs to 15 residues. CDR3 protein: CASSPRGGGSIEAFF. The DNA of the CDR3 is TGTGCCAGCAGCCCCCGCGGGGGCGGCTCGATTGAAGCTTTCTTT. Looking up the rest from reference TRBV7-2 and TRBJ1-1 gives the full variable domain: GAGVSQSPSNKVTEKGKDVELRCDPISGHTALYWYRQSLGQGLEFLIYFQGNSAPDKSGLPSDRFSAERTGGSVSTLTIQRTQQEDSAVYLCASSPRGGGSIEAFFGQGTRLTVV.

The chain links TRBV7-2 to TRBJ2-1, with D perhaps assigned TRBD1 or TRBD2 (6 bases each). Trimming shortened V by 5 bases and J by 9 bases, and 14 bases separated the two germline ends. There are 13 residues in the CDR3. In germline, CDR1 is SGHTA, CDR2 FQGNSA. The CDR3 coding sequence is TGTGCCAGCAGCCGGTGGGGGGCGGGTGAGCAGTTCTTC. Its protein is CASSRWGAGEQFF.

The J gene is TRBJ2-2, the V gene TRBV29-1; 10 bases are shared with TRBD2. This CDR3 is built from 15 residues. Trimming took 4 bases from V and 3 from J; bases not matched to a gene: 5. CDR1 is SQVTM, CDR2 ANQGSEA, per germline. CDR3 amino acids: CSVVASGSYTGELFF. The CDR3 DNA reads as TGCAGCGTTGTAGCTAGCGGGAGTTACACCGGGGAGCTGTTTTTT.